The 25 T cell receptor beta chains below come from one sample, sequenced in a study of blood T cell repertoires in COVID-19. The data were produced by immunoSEQ multiplex PCR, yet TCRdb's version contains in-frame clones alone and is incomplete. The table shows approximately 76,000 clones, with more than 70% occurring only once. The sample consisted of peripheral blood. Source of these receptors: a woman of 80 years or more with active or convalescent COVID-19.

The chain is built from TRBV30 and TRBJ2-3, with 7 bases matching TRBD2. Trimming took 6 bases from V and 3 from J; bases not matched to a gene: 15. Per germline, CDR1 GTSNPN and CDR2 SVGIG (reference sequence). This CDR3 comprises 16 residues. The CDR3 coding sequence is TGTGCCTGCTCACACTTTCAAGCGGGGAGAACAGATACGCAGTATTTT. This codes for CACSHFQAGRTDTQYF.

The chain's CDR3 is CSVEGQAMSEAFF. The CDR3 bases are TGCAGCGTTGAGGGACAGGCTATGAGTGAAGCTTTCTTT. The chain carries TRBV29-1 and TRBJ1-1, with TRBD1 matching over 8 bases. CDR1 and CDR2 (germline): SQVTM, ANQGSEA. The CDR3 is 13 amino acids. V was pared by 3 bases and J by 7 bases, with 7 bases of the junction left unmatched.

The V call is TRBV6-7, the J call TRBJ1-1; 7 bases are a match to TRBD1. TRBV6-7 is noted as an ORF with a role that remains uncertain. Losses at the gene ends were 7 bases for V and 5 bases for J; bases not matched to a gene: 10. This CDR3 has 14 amino acids. CDR3 nucleotides: TGTGCCAGCACCCATCGACAGGGAGATACTGAAGCTTTCTTT. It is translated as CASTHRQGDTEAFF.

The V and J genes are TRBV24-1 and TRBJ2-6; D not certain. Germline CDR1 KGHDR, CDR2 SFDVKD. The CDR3 is made up of 13 amino acids. V lost 7 bases and J 4 bases, leaving 7 bases between the germline ends. CDR3: CATSPRGANVLTF. CDR3 nucleotide sequence: TGTGCCACCAGCCCGCGGGGGGCCAACGTCCTGACTTTC.

V gene TRBV6-2 or TRBV6-3 combines with J gene TRBJ1-4; no firm D call. Trimming left V 0 bases short and J 8 bases short, with 10 bases between. The CDR3 contains 14 residues. Germline CDR1 MNHEY, CDR2 SVGEGT. CDR3 residues: CASSYSDSEEKLFF. CDR3 nucleotides: TGTGCCAGCAGTTACTCGGACTCGGAAGAAAAACTGTTTTTT.

This sequence joins TRBV2 and TRBJ1-1; TRBD1 is a possible D gene (5 bases). In germline, CDR1 is SNHLY, CDR2 FYNNEI. With 1 base removed from V and 7 bases from J, the gap between germline ends came to 16 bases. The CDR3 consists of 15 residues. The CDR3 spells CASSEETPRVGEAFF. The CDR3 DNA follows: TGTGCCAGCAGTGAAGAAACTCCCAGGGTCGGTGAAGCTTTCTTT.

In regard to this clone: One junction end disagrees with the germline gene, perhaps due to a read error. The chain combines TRBV3-1 (or the pseudogene TRBV3-2) with TRBJ2-1; D perhaps matches TRBD1 (5 bases). From germline, CDR1 is LGHDT and CDR2 YNNKEL (reference sequence). The CDR3 totals 12 residues. CDR3 bases: TGTGCCAGCACCCAAAGGGGCAATGAGCAGTTCTTC. Its translation is CASTQRGNEQFF.

This rearrangement joins TRBV25-1 to TRBJ1-5, with TRBD1 matching over 7 bases. CDR1 is MGHDK and CDR2 is SYGVNS in the germline V gene. This CDR3 has 13 amino acids. J gave up 4 bases and V 6 bases, and 3 bases lay outside the gene matches. CDR3 sequence: CASRQGPNQPQHF. The DNA for the CDR3 is TGTGCCAGCAGACAGGGGCCGAATCAGCCCCAGCATTTT.

V gene TRBV5-1 combines with J gene TRBJ1-1; D is uncertain. With 4 bases removed from V and 5 bases from J, the gap between germline ends came to 9 bases. Germline V gene data show CDR1 as SGHRS and CDR2 as YFSETQ. The CDR3 sequence is 12 residues long. The CDR3 protein is CASSVVATEAFF. CDR3 sequence (DNA): TGCGCCAGCAGCGTGGTGGCAACTGAAGCTTTCTTT.

V gene TRBV28 combines with J gene TRBJ2-3; TRBD2 aligns across 10 bases. There are 17 residues in the CDR3. The V segment lost 6 bases and the J segment 8 bases; nucleotides outside the gene matches: 17. Germline V gene data show CDR1 as MDHEN and CDR2 as SYDVKM. The CDR3 sequence is CASSPAWASGGPSTQYF. The CDR3 DNA is TGTGCCAGCAGCCCAGCTTGGGCTAGCGGGGGCCCATCTACGCAGTATTTT. The whole variable domain, remainder taken from reference TRBV28 and TRBJ2-3, is DVKVTQSSRYLVKRTGEKVFLECVQDMDHENMFWYRQDPGLGLRLIYFSYDVKMKEKGDIPEGYSVSREKKERFSLILESASTNQTSMYLCASSPAWASGGPSTQYFGPGTRLTVL.

The CDR3: CASSPDRGYEQYF. CDR3 coding DNA: TGTGCCAGTAGCCCAGACAGGGGCTACGAGCAGTACTTC. The rearrangement links TRBV19 to TRBJ2-7; 8 nucleotides agree with TRBD1. This CDR3 has 13 amino acids. Germline assignment: CDR1 LNHDA and CDR2 SQIVND (reference sequence). The V segment lost 6 bases and the J segment 3 bases; nucleotides outside the gene matches: 4.

The genes are TRBV7-9 and TRBJ2-2; weak D call: TRBD2 (5 bases). Germline lookup yields CDR1 SEHNR and CDR2 FQNEAQ (reference sequence). The CDR3 runs to 16 residues. V was pared by 0 bases and J by 5 bases, with 13 bases between. CDR3 amino acids: CASSLAGAGRTGELFF. The CDR3 nucleotides are TGTGCCAGCAGCTTAGCGGGAGCCGGCCGGACCGGGGAGCTGTTTTTT.

This chain joins TRBV3-1 (or the pseudogene TRBV3-2) and TRBJ1-1, with 8 positions matching TRBD1. Per the germline V gene, CDR1 is LGHDT and CDR2 is YNNKEL (reference sequence). The CDR3 runs 14 residues. After removal of 1 base from V and 5 bases from J, the junction contained 3 bases not matched to a gene. The CDR3 coding sequence is TGTGCCAGCAGCCAAGGGCAGGGGGCTACTGAAGCTTTCTTT. Protein product: CASSQGQGATEAFF.

This chain uses TRBV11-2 with TRBJ1-1; D is uncertain. Germline loops: CDR1 SGHAT, CDR2 FQNNGV. Trimming stripped 7 bases from V and 2 bases from J, with 11 bases between. This CDR3 contains 13 residues. The CDR3 here is CASITDINTEAFF. In DNA form, the CDR3 reads TGTGCCAGCATCACCGACATCAACACTGAAGCTTTCTTT.

This chain uses TRBV9 with TRBJ2-2, with TRBD1 matching 8 bases. Trimming at V came to 2 bases and at J to 7 bases, leaving 10 bases not matched to a gene. Germline V gene lookup returns CDR1 SGDLS and CDR2 YYNGEE. CDR3 length: 16 residues. The CDR3: CASSVPPQGAYGELFF. CDR3 nucleotide sequence: TGTGCCAGCAGCGTTCCCCCCCAGGGGGCGTACGGGGAGCTGTTTTTT. The variable domain in full, completed from reference TRBV9 and TRBJ2-2, reads DSGVTQTPKHLITATGQRVTLRCSPRSGDLSVYWYQQSLDQGLQFLIQYYNGEERAKGNILERFSAQQFPDLHSELNLSSLELGDSALYFCASSVPPQGAYGELFFGEGSRLTVL.

CDR3 in amino acids: CASCGANSGANVLTF. The CDR3 DNA sequence: TGTGCCAGCTGCGGGGCCAACTCTGGGGCCAACGTCCTGACTTTC. The rearrangement links TRBV21-1 to TRBJ2-6; whether TRBD2, the table's D call, matches the DNA was not checked. TRBV21-1 is noted as a pseudogene. CDR3 size: 15 residues.

This clone came up once. The rearrangement links TRBV5-8 to TRBJ1-1; a possible D gene is TRBD1 (5 bases). Trimming removed 0 bases at V and 1 base at J, with 16 bases between. This CDR3 spans 17 amino acids. CDR1 is SGHTS, CDR2 YDEGEE, per germline. CDR3 DNA: TGTGCCAGCAGCTTGGTTGCGACAGCAAATTCGAACACTGAAGCTTTCTTT. This gives the protein CASSLVATANSNTEAFF.

This sequence joins TRBV7-2 and TRBJ1-2; 10 bases fit TRBD1. Germline V gene data show CDR1 as SGHTA and CDR2 as FQGNSA. This CDR3 region has 16 residues. After removal of 0 bases from V and 4 bases from J, the junction contained 5 bases not matched to a gene. CDR3 in amino acids: CASSLAPGTGAYGYTF. The CDR3, as DNA: TGTGCCAGCAGCTTAGCTCCTGGGACAGGGGCCTATGGCTACACCTTC.

J is TRBJ2-3 and V is TRBV5-8; 7 bases match TRBD2. The CDR3 is 18 amino acids. CDR1 and CDR2 from the germline V gene are SGHTS and YDEGEE. The J segment lost 2 bases and the V segment lost 2 bases, leaving 14 bases of the junction unmatched. The CDR3 DNA reads as TGTGCCAGCAGCTTTGGAGCGGGGTTTGACCCCCCCACAGATACGCAGTATTTT. This encodes CASSFGAGFDPPTDTQYF.

This clone was observed once. CDR3 sequence: CASSERGGGEAFF. The CDR3 DNA is TGTGCCAGCAGTGAACGCGGGGGAGGTGAAGCTTTCTTT. The V and J genes are TRBV6-1 and TRBJ1-1; D possibly corresponds to TRBD1 (5 bases). CDR1 MNHNS and CDR2 SASEGT come from the germline V gene. The CDR3 is 13 residues long. Trimming pared 2 bases from V and 7 bases from J, leaving 11 bases between.

The rearrangement joins TRBV6-5 to TRBJ2-5; 7 positions match TRBD1. The V segment lost 6 bases and the J segment 5 bases; nucleotides outside the gene matches: 12. The length of the CDR3 is 15 residues. The germline gives CDR1 MNHEY, CDR2 SVGAGI. The CDR3 loop is CASRQPQGVVETQYF. CDR3 bases: TGTGCCAGCAGACAACCCCAGGGGGTGGTGGAGACCCAGTACTTC.

The rearrangement uses TRBV5-6 and TRBJ1-1; 8 nucleotides agree with TRBD1. Unmatched junction bases numbered 10, after V lost 4 bases and J lost 2 bases. The CDR3 is 16 residues long. Germline CDR1 reads SGHDT; CDR2 reads YYEEEE. Here the CDR3 reads CASSDAGGVLNTEAFF. The CDR3 nucleotides are TGTGCCAGCAGCGATGCAGGGGGCGTCCTTAACACTGAAGCTTTCTTT.

CDR3 amino acids: CASSFGGIDTDTQYF. The CDR3 bases are TGCGCCAGCAGCTTCGGGGGGATTGACACAGATACGCAGTATTTT. The rearrangement joins TRBV4-1 to TRBJ2-3; 7 bases line up with TRBD2. The germline V gene has CDR1 MGHRA and CDR2 YSYEKL. After removal of 5 bases from V and 2 bases from J, the junction contained 7 bases not matched to a gene. The CDR3 length is 15 residues.

This clone turned up a few times. The J gene is TRBJ2-7, the V gene TRBV28; tentative D call: TRBD1 (5 bases). Deletions cut 6 bases from V and 5 bases from J, with 20 bases between. Germline loops: CDR1 MDHEN, CDR2 SYDVKM. The CDR3 covers 15 residues. CDR3 protein: CASSTMGRVGHEQYF. DNA of the CDR3: TGTGCCAGCAGCACCATGGGCAGGGTAGGGCACGAGCAGTACTTC. Based on the CDR3 plus reference TRBV28 and TRBJ2-7, the full variable domain is DVKVTQSSRYLVKRTGEKVFLECVQDMDHENMFWYRQDPGLGLRLIYFSYDVKMKEKGDIPEGYSVSREKKERFSLILESASTNQTSMYLCASSTMGRVGHEQYFGPGTRLTVT.

The CDR3 DNA reads as TGTGCCAGCAGCCGGGGAGGTTACGAGCAGTACTTC. Protein: CASSRGGYEQYF. The chain employs TRBV28 and TRBJ2-7, with TRBD2 as a possible D gene (6 bases). The CDR3 loop spans 12 amino acids. Germline V gene sequence: CDR1 MDHEN, CDR2 SYDVKM. V was shortened by 6 bases and J by 4 bases, with 10 bases between the two germline ends.